This TCR beta chain was sequenced for a study of CD8+CD57+ T cells in acquired aplastic anemia. The CDR3 covers 12 residues. The germline CDR1 and CDR2 sequences are KGHDR and SFDVKD. V dropped 3 bases and J dropped 8 bases, with 9 bases sitting between them. An expansion of CD8+CD57+ cells by flow cytometry had been shown in patients chosen for sequencing. Researchers bead-enriched CD8+CD57+ cells and obtained a mean 1.6 ug DNA. Notes on the study in general: Among patients, CD8+CD57+ cells displayed less diversity than the total CD4+ and CD8+ pools did. Comparison of patients with controls identified about 27 shared CD8+ CDR3 sequences.

The template for TCR beta VDJ and CDR3 sequence profiling was genomic DNA. TCRdb re-called the reads with MiXCR, one entry per CDR3 protein. The sample consists of about 20,000 distinct CDR3 sequences, around 40% of them appearing once. Regarding this clonotype: Its target is unknown.

This clonotype was obtained from a human donor with aplastic anemia. The sequenced sample consisted of CD8+CD57+ T cells sorted from PBMCs. Sample subset: bead-enriched CD8+CD57+ effector memory T cells from SAA patients. The genes are TRBV24-1 and TRBJ1-2; TRBD1 might be the D (5 bases). The CDR3 nucleotides are TGTGCCACCAGTGATGGGGCAGGAGGCTACACCTTC. Translated, it gives CATSDGAGGYTF.